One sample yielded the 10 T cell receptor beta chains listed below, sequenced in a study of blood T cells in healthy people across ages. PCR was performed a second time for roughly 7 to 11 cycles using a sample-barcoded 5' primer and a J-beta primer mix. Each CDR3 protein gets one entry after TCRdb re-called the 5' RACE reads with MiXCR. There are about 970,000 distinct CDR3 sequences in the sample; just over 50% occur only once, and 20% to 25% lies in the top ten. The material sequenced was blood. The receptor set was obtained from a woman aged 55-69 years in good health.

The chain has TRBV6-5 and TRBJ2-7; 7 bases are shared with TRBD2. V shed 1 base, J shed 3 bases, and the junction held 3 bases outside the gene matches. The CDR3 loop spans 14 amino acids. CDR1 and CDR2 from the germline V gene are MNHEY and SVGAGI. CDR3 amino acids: CASSYFPGGYEQYF. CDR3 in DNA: TGTGCCAGCAGTTACTTCCCGGGAGGCTACGAGCAGTACTTC.

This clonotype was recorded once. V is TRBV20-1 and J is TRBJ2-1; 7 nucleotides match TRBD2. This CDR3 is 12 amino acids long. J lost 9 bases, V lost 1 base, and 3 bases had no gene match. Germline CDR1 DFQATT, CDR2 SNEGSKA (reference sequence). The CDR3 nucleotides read TGCAGTGCTAGAGCAGCGGGACGTGAGCAGTTCTTC. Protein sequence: CSARAAGREQFF.

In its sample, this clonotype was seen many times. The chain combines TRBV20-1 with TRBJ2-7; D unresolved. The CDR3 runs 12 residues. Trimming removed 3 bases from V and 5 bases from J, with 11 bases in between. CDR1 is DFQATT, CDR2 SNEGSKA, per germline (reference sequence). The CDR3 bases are TGCAGTGCTAGTGGGCAGAGTCACGAGCAGTACTTC. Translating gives CSASGQSHEQYF.

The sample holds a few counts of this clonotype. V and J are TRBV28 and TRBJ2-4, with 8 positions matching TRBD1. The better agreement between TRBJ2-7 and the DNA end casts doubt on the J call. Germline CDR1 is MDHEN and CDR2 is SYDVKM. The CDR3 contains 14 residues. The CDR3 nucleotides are TGTGCCAGCAGGCAGGACAGGGTGCTGAACGAGCAGTACTTC. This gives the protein CASRQDRVLNEQYF.

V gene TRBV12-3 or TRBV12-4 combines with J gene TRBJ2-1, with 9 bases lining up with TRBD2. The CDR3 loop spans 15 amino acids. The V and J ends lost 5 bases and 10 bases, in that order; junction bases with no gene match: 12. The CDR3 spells CASSRSGGSWVEQFF. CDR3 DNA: TGTGCCAGCAGTCGGAGCGGGGGGAGTTGGGTAGAGCAGTTCTTC.

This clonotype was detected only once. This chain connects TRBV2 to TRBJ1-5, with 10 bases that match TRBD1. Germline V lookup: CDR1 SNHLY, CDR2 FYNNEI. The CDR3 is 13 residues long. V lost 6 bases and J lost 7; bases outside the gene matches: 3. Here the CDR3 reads CASRGTGEQPQHF. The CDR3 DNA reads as TGTGCCAGCAGAGGGACAGGGGAACAGCCCCAGCATTTT.

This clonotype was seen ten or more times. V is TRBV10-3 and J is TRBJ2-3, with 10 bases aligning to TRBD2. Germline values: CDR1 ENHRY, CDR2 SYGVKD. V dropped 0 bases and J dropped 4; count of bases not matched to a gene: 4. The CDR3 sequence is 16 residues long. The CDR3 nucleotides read TGTGCCATCAGTGAGTCGCTAGCGGGAGAGTCAGATACGCAGTATTTT. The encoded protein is CAISESLAGESDTQYF.

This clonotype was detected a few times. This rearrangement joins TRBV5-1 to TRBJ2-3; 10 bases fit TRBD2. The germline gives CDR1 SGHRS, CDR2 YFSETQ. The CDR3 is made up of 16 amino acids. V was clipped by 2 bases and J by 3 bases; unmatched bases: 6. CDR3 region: CASSFGTSGTTDTQYF. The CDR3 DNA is TGCGCCAGCAGCTTTGGTACTAGCGGGACAACAGATACGCAGTATTTT. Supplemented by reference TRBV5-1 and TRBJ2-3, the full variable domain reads KAGVTQTPRYLIKTRGQQVTLSCSPISGHRSVSWYQQTPGQGLQFLFEYFSETQRNKGNFPGRFSGRQFSNSRSEMNVSTLELGDSALYLCASSFGTSGTTDTQYFGPGTRLTVL.

CDR3 coding DNA: TGTGCCCTTGACAGCATTTACGAGCAGTACTTC. Its translation: CALDSIYEQYF. The rearrangement joins TRBV30 to TRBJ2-7, with D possibly matching TRBD1 (5 bases). The V gene's germline CDR1 is GTSNPN and CDR2 SVGIG (reference sequence). CDR3 length equals 11 residues. V lost 8 bases and J 4 bases, leaving 12 bases between the germline ends.

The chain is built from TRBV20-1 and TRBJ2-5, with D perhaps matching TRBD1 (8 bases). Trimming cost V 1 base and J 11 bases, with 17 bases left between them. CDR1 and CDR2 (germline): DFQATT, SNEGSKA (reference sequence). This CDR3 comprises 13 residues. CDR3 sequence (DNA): TGCAGTGCTAGAGCAGGGGGCGCGGGGGAGCAGTACTTC. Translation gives CSARAGGAGEQYF.